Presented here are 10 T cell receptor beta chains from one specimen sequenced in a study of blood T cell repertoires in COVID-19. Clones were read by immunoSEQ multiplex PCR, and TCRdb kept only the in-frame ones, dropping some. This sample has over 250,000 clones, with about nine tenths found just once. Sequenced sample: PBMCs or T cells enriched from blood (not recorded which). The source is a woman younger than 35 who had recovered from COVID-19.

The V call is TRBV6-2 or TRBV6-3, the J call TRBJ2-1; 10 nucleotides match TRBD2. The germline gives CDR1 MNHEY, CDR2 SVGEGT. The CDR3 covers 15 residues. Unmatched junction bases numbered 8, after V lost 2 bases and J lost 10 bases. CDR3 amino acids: CASSYMLAGVREQFF. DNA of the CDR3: TGTGCCAGCAGTTACATGCTAGCGGGAGTTCGGGAGCAGTTCTTC.

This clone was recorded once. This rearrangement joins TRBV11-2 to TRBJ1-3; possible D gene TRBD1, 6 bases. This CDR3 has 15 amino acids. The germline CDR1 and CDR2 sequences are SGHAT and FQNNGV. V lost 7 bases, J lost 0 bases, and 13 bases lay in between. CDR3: CASTGGFYSGNTIYF. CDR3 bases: TGTGCCAGCACGGGGGGCTTCTACTCTGGAAACACCATATATTTT.

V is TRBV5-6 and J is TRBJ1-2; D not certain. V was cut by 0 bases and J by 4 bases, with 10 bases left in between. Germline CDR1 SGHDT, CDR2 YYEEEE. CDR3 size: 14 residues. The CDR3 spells CASSLVGASYGYTF. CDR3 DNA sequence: TGTGCCAGCAGCTTGGTGGGAGCAAGCTATGGCTACACCTTC.

The CDR3 sequence is CASSVDGLGQGENTF. In DNA form, the CDR3 reads TGTGCCAGCAGCGTAGACGGCCTGGGGCAGGGGGAGAACACCTTC. J is TRBJ1-2 and V is TRBV9, with 7 bases matching TRBD1. Looked up from germline, CDR1 is SGDLS and CDR2 is YYNGEE. Unmatched junction bases numbered 14, after V lost 0 bases and J lost 12 bases. The CDR3 extends over 15 amino acids.

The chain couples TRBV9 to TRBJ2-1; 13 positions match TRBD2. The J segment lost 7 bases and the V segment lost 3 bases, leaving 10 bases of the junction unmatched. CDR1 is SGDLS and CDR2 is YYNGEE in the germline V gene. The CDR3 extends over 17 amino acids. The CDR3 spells CASSEGTSGAGRNEQFF. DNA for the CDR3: TGTGCCAGCAGCGAGGGGACTAGCGGGGCGGGCAGGAATGAGCAGTTCTTC.

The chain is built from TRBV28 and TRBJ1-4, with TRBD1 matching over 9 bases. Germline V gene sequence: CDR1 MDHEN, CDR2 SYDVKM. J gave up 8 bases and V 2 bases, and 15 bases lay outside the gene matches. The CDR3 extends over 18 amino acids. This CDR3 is CASSLTGTGSLIREKLFF. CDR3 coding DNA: TGTGCCAGCAGTTTAACCGGGACAGGGAGCCTCATTCGCGAAAAACTGTTTTTT.

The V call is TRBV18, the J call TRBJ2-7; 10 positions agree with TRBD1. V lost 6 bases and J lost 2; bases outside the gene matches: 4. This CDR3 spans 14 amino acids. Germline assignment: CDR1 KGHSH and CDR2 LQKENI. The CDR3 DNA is TGTGCCAGCTCGCCCGGGACAGGGGCCTACGAGCAGTACTTC. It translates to CASSPGTGAYEQYF.

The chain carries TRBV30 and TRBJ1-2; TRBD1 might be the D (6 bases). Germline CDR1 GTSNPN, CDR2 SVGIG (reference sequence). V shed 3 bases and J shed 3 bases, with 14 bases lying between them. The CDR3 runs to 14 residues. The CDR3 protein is CAWSNRPGDYGYTF. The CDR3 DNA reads TGTGCCTGGAGCAACAGGCCAGGGGACTATGGCTACACCTTC. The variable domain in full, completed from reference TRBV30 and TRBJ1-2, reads SQTIHQWPATLVQPVGSPLSLECTVEGTSNPNLYWYRQAAGRGLQLLFYSVGIGQISSEVPQNLSASRPQDRQFILSSKKLLLSDSGFYLCAWSNRPGDYGYTFGSGTRLTVV.

The CDR3 reads CASSFVEDTQYF. CDR3 nucleotide sequence: TGTGCCAGCAGCTTTGTAGAAGATACGCAGTATTTT. The chain is built from TRBV11-2 and TRBJ2-3, with D hard to call. This CDR3 is built from 12 residues. Germline V gives CDR1 SGHAT, CDR2 FQNNGV. V lost 3 bases to trimming and J lost 5 bases, with 6 bases between them.

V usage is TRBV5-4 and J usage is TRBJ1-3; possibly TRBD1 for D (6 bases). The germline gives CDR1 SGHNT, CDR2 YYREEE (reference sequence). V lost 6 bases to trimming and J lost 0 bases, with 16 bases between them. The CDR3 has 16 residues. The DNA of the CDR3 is TGTGCCAGCACCCACCGGGACAAGAGCTCTGGAAACACCATATATTTT. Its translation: CASTHRDKSSGNTIYF.